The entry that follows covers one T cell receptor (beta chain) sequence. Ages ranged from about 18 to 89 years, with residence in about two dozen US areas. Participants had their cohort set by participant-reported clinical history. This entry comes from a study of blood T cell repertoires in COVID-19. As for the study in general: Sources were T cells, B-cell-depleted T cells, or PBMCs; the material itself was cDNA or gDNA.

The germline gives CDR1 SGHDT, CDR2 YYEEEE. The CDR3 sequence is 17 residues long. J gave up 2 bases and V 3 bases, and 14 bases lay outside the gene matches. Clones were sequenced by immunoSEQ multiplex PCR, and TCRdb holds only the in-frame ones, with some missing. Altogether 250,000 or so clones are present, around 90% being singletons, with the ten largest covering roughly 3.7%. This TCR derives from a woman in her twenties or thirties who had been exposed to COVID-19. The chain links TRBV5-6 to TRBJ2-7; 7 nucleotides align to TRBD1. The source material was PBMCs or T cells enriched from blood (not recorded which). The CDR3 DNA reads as TGTGCCAGCAGCTCCGAATATAACCGGGACAGAGCCTACGAGCAGTACTTC. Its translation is CASSSEYNRDRAYEQYF.